This TCR beta chain was documented in a study of response to subunit inactivated influenza vaccine. The germline CDR1 and CDR2 sequences are SGHRS and YFSETQ. V was trimmed by 1 base and J by 2 bases, leaving 10 bases between them. The CDR3 runs 14 residues. General observations from the study: Authors suggested few new T cells are recruited by each seasonal influenza vaccination.

This clonotype came up a few times. Its specificity is not known. TCRdb reprocessed the RT-PCR reads with MiXCR, giving one entry per CDR3 protein. The data show a few hundred thousand distinct CDR3 sequences, roughly 9.7% seen once. The source is a middle-aged man who received an inactivated influenza vaccine. The gene calls are TRBV5-1 and TRBJ2-7; the D gene is possibly TRBD1 (5 bases). The specimen comprised PBMCs from blood, sampled more than 35 days after vaccination. The CDR3 protein is CASSLKGNPYEQYF. DNA of the CDR3: TGCGCCAGCAGCTTGAAGGGGAATCCCTACGAGCAGTACTTC.